Included here is one T cell receptor (beta chain) sequence, with context. Clones were read by immunoSEQ multiplex PCR, and TCRdb kept only the in-frame ones, dropping some. This sample yields tens of thousands of clones, of which roughly 91% are seen a single time; 0.3% to 0.45% belongs to the top ten. The sample originates from a study of technical replicates of blood from a few donors. V lost 2 bases to trimming and J lost 2 bases, with 10 bases between them. The germline gives CDR1 LNHDA, CDR2 SQIVND (reference sequence). This CDR3 spans 15 amino acids. The TCR originated in a human donor in good health. The sequencing sample was made of T cells isolated from PBMCs. The gene calls are TRBV19 and TRBJ1-3; TRBD1 is a possible D gene (6 bases). CDR3: CASSILQGAGNTIYF. The CDR3 DNA reads as TGTGCCAGTAGTATATTACAGGGTGCTGGAAACACCATATATTTT.